These T cell receptor beta chains were read from a single sample in a study of T cell changes during pregnancy in multiple sclerosis. This table comes from immunoSEQ multiplex PCR, and its TCRdb copy is limited to in-frame clones, with some not included. The sample has some 70,000 clones, roughly nine tenths seen once. The sequencing used CD8+ T cells from peripheral blood mononuclear cells, collected before pregnancy. The receptors derive from a female donor with multiple sclerosis, enrolled in a pregnancy study. Both conserved end residues are part of each CDR3. Each record gives: J gene, clone size, V gene, D gene, CDR3 protein, CDR3 DNA. A D gene is named only where the DNA matches it firmly. Not every row has a clone size; where given, it reads once, few, many or a size class.

>TRBJ2-3|-|TRBV6-5|TRBD1
CASSYSFDRGDTQYF
TGTGCCAGCAGTTACTCGTTCGACAGGGGGGATACGCAGTATTTT
>TRBJ2-2|-|TRBV12-5|TRBD2
CASVQAGDNTGELFF
TGTGCTAGTGTCCAAGCGGGGGACAACACCGGGGAGCTGTTTTTT
>TRBJ2-7|-|TRBV27|-
CASSFGGRYEQYF
TGTGCCAGCAGTTTTGGGGGCCGCTACGAGCAGTACTTC
>TRBJ2-3|once|TRBV4-1|TRBD2
CASSHGLAVTDTQYF
TGCGCCAGCAGTCATGGACTAGCGGTCACAGATACGCAGTATTTT
>TRBJ1-2|once|TRBV11-2|-
CASSLEQGLGYTF
TGTGCCAGCAGCTTAGAACAGGGCTTGGGCTACACCTTC
>TRBJ1-2|-|TRBV7-3|-
CASSRGDGYTF
TGTGCCAGCAGCCGTGGAGATGGCTACACCTTC
>TRBJ2-1|once|TRBV13|TRBD1
CASSSGQDIGDEQFF
TGTGCCAGCAGCTCCGGACAGGACATCGGGGATGAGCAGTTCTTC
>TRBJ1-2|-|TRBV10-2|-
CASSGQIDGYTF
TGCGCCAGCAGCGGACAGATAGATGGCTACACCTTC
>TRBJ2-3|-|TRBV11-3|TRBD2
CASSPGLAGATDTQYF
TGTGCCAGCAGCCCCGGACTAGCGGGGGCCACAGATACGCAGTATTTT
>TRBJ1-1|-|TRBV7-8|TRBD1
CASSYGSGTGGLLTEAFF
TGTGCCAGCAGCTACGGTTCAGGGACAGGGGGCTTGTTGACTGAAGCTTTCTTT
>TRBJ2-5|-|TRBV11-1|TRBD2
CASSPLAGGPQETQYF
TGTGCCAGCAGCCCCCTAGCGGGGGGGCCCCAAGAGACCCAGTACTTC
>TRBJ1-3|-|TRBV15|-
CATSREGTISGNTIYF
TGTGCCACCAGCAGAGAAGGGACTATCTCTGGAAACACCATATATTTT
>TRBJ2-7|-|TRBV30|TRBD1
CAWSPGTGGEQYF
TGTGCCTGGAGTCCCGGGACAGGGGGCGAGCAGTACTTC
>TRBJ1-6|-|TRBV5-5|TRBD1
CASTGTGDSPLHF
TGTGCCAGTACCGGGACAGGCGATTCACCCCTCCACTTT
>TRBJ2-2|-|TRBV7-9|-
CASSHTSNTGELFF
TGTGCCAGCAGCCATACTAGTAACACCGGGGAGCTGTTTTTT
>TRBJ2-3|few|TRBV10-3|TRBD2
CACGGGGTDTQYF
TGTGCCTGTGGTGGGGGGGGCACAGATACGCAGTATTTT
>TRBJ2-3|-|TRBV2|TRBD2
CASSLLSVAGGTDTQYF
TGTGCCAGCAGCCTGTTATCCGTGGCGGGGGGGACAGATACGCAGTATTTT
>TRBJ2-7|-|TRBV7-9|TRBD2
CASSLRLAGGNSYEQYF
TGTGCCAGCAGCTTACGGCTAGCGGGGGGAAACTCCTACGAGCAGTACTTC
>TRBJ2-1|-|TRBV2|TRBD2
CASSVGPSGGAENEQFF
TGTGCCAGCAGTGTGGGACCTAGCGGGGGGGCGGAGAATGAGCAGTTCTTC
>TRBJ2-3|-|TRBV7-9|TRBD2
CASSFYSGGSRADTQYF
TGTGCCAGCAGCTTCTATAGCGGGGGGTCACGGGCGGATACGCAGTATTTT
>TRBJ1-2|-|TRBV7-9|-
CASSGGTLGYTF
TGTGCCAGCAGCGGAGGGACTCTTGGCTACACCTTC
>TRBJ1-2|-|TRBV12-2|-
CASRLEASKGLIGYTF
TGTGCAAGTCGCTTAGAGGCCAGCAAGGGGCTCATAGGCTACACCTTC
>TRBJ2-5|-|TRBV5-1|-
CASSPPAGSQETQYF
TGCGCCAGCAGCCCGCCGGCAGGGTCTCAAGAGACCCAGTACTTC
>TRBJ2-7|-|TRBV9|TRBD1
CASSSYSDRGPAYEQYF
TGTGCCAGCAGCTCTTACTCCGACAGGGGGCCCGCCTACGAGCAGTACTTC
>TRBJ1-1|-|TRBV15|-
CATSGVMNTEAFF
TGTGCCACCAGCGGAGTCATGAACACTGAAGCTTTCTTT
>TRBJ2-2|once|TRBV7-9|-
CASSPPGGELFF
TGTGCCAGCAGCCCCCCCGGCGGGGAGCTGTTTTTT
>TRBJ2-7|-|TRBV5-4|-
CASSFRGGGHEQYF
TGTGCCAGCAGCTTTAGGGGGGGCGGGCACGAGCAGTACTTC
>TRBJ1-1|few|TRBV5-6|TRBD1
CASSYGTVNTEAFF
TGTGCCAGCAGTTACGGGACAGTCAACACTGAAGCTTTCTTT
>TRBJ2-1|once|TRBV5-6|TRBD1
CASSATGTGGFNEQFF
TGTGCCAGCAGTGCGACCGGGACAGGGGGGTTCAATGAGCAGTTCTTC
>TRBJ1-6|-|TRBV2|-
CASSDREGNSPLHF
TGTGCCAGCAGTGACAGGGAAGGGAATTCACCCCTCCACTTT
>TRBJ1-3|once|TRBV7-6|TRBD1
CAGSSGQVSGNTIYF
TGTGCCGGCAGCTCCGGACAGGTCTCTGGAAACACCATATATTTT
>TRBJ1-1|once|TRBV9|-
CASSVDGAPNTEAFF
TGTGCCAGCAGCGTAGATGGGGCCCCGAACACTGAAGCTTTCTTT
>TRBJ1-1|-|TRBV4-1|-
CASSQEGVAAFF
TGCGCCAGCAGCCAGGAAGGGGTAGCAGCTTTCTTT
>TRBJ2-1|-|TRBV7-9|TRBD1
CASSPRQGGPGEQFF
TGTGCCAGCAGCCCCCGACAGGGGGGACCCGGTGAGCAGTTCTTC
>TRBJ1-5|-|TRBV27|-
CASAIWGGEPQHF
TGTGCCAGCGCTATTTGGGGCGGTGAGCCCCAGCATTTT
>TRBJ1-2|-|TRBV27|TRBD1
CASREGQGTPNYGYTF
TGTGCCAGCAGAGAGGGACAGGGGACTCCTAACTATGGCTACACCTTC
>TRBJ2-1|-|TRBV11-2|-
CASSSARTGYIEQFF
TGTGCCAGCAGCTCCGCCCGGACTGGCTATATTGAGCAGTTCTTC
>TRBJ1-4|-|TRBV6-5|-
CASRTGGKGLFF
TGTGCCAGCAGGACGGGGGGAAAGGGACTGTTTTTT
>TRBJ2-5|-|TRBV7-9|-
CASGGGPLKETQYF
TGTGCCAGCGGAGGTGGACCCCTAAAAGAGACCCAGTACTTC
>TRBJ1-1|-|TRBV5-1|-
CASSADMGNTEAFF
TGCGCCAGCAGCGCCGACATGGGTAACACTGAAGCTTTCTTT
>TRBJ2-5|-|TRBV25-1|-
CASSESGLRVEETQYF
TGTGCCAGCAGTGAATCGGGGTTGAGGGTCGAGGAGACCCAGTACTTC
>TRBJ1-2|-|TRBV7-9|TRBD1
CASSEGQAYGYTF
TGTGCCAGCAGCGAGGGACAGGCCTATGGCTACACCTTC
>TRBJ1-2|-|TRBV6-5|-
CASSSGFLRGGYTF
TGTGCCAGCAGTTCCGGGTTCCTCCGGGGGGGCTACACCTTC
>TRBJ2-3|-|TRBV13|TRBD1
CASSLPGTGGPDTQYF
TGTGCCAGCAGCTTACCCGGGACAGGGGGCCCAGATACGCAGTATTTT
>TRBJ2-1|-|TRBV19|TRBD2
CASSIASGGYNEQFF
TGTGCCAGTAGTATAGCTAGCGGGGGATACAATGAGCAGTTCTTC
>TRBJ2-3|-|TRBV7-8|TRBD2
CASSLDIRTSGGRGTDTQYF
TGTGCCAGCAGCTTAGATATAAGGACTAGCGGGGGGCGTGGCACAGATACGCAGTATTTT
>TRBJ1-1|few|TRBV30|-
CAWSVGAGDEAFF
TGTGCCTGGAGTGTAGGGGCGGGGGATGAAGCTTTCTTT
>TRBJ2-4|-|TRBV7-9|-
CASSLPSSDIQYF
TGTGCCAGCAGCCTCCCGAGTAGCGACATTCAGTACTTC
>TRBJ1-2|-|TRBV19|TRBD1
CASSLDRGDYGYTF
TGTGCCAGTAGTTTGGACAGGGGGGACTATGGCTACACCTTC
>TRBJ2-1|-|TRBV9|-
CASSVGQNNEQFF
TGTGCCAGCAGCGTAGGGCAGAACAATGAGCAGTTCTTC
>TRBJ2-5|-|TRBV5-1|-
CASSGGQSTGETQYF
TGCGCCAGCAGCGGTGGACAGTCCACAGGGGAGACCCAGTACTTC
>TRBJ1-4|-|TRBV11-2|-
CASSRKQGEDIEKLFF
TGTGCCAGCAGCCGGAAACAGGGAGAAGACATTGAAAAACTGTTTTTT
>TRBJ1-1|-|TRBV5-6|-
CASSSGTDTEAFF
TGTGCCAGCAGTAGCGGGACGGACACTGAAGCTTTCTTT
>TRBJ1-2|-|TRBV9|-
CASSARVWGQDYGYTF
TGTGCCAGCAGCGCCCGAGTGTGGGGGCAGGACTATGGCTACACCTTC
>TRBJ1-3|-|TRBV6-5|TRBD1
CASSYSAGGLRNTIYF
TGTGCCAGCAGTTACTCGGCAGGGGGCTTGAGAAACACCATATATTTT
>TRBJ1-4|-|TRBV7-2|-
CASSLGGQLTTNEKLFF
TGTGCCAGCAGCTTAGGAGGACAATTAACAACTAATGAAAAACTGTTTTTT
>TRBJ2-1|-|TRBV7-3|TRBD2
CASSLTAGGLYNEQFF
TGTGCCAGCAGCTTAACGGCGGGGGGGCTCTACAATGAGCAGTTCTTC
>TRBJ2-5|-|TRBV14|-
CASSHLYQETQYF
TGTGCCAGCAGCCACCTGTACCAAGAGACCCAGTACTTC
>TRBJ1-4|-|TRBV27|-
CASSLGAATNEKLFF
TGTGCCAGCAGTTTAGGGGCAGCAACTAATGAAAAACTGTTTTTT
>TRBJ2-7|-|TRBV4-1|TRBD1
CASSQADRAEQYF
TGCGCCAGCAGCCAAGCCGACAGGGCCGAGCAGTACTTC